This T cell receptor beta chain stems from a study of regulatory T cells in long-lasting Graves disease. Relying on iRepertoire HTBI primers and Arm-PCR of CDR3 regions, the team built TCR beta libraries. TCRdb re-analysed the multiplex PCR reads in MiXCR, keeping a single row per CDR3 protein. The table includes a few hundred thousand distinct CDR3 sequences, around 22% detected once. CDR1 and CDR2 from the germline V gene are SQVTM and ANQGSEA. There are 14 residues in the CDR3. V lost 4 bases to trimming and J lost 6 bases; unmatched junction nucleotides: 9. The time point is: persistent/refractory GD, antithyroid drugs over 5 years with positive TRAb. After RNA was extracted from PBMCs, the TCR library was made from it. This clonotype showed up just a few times.

This chain joins TRBV29-1 and TRBJ1-2; TRBD1 matches 9 bases. The TCR sequence derives from a female donor with Graves disease. This specimen consisted of peripheral blood mononuclear cells (PBMCs), obtained when the disease was refractory, from a patient treated with antithyroid drugs. CDR3 DNA: TGCAGCGTTGCCGGGACAGGGTTTTTTAATGGCTACACCTTC. Residues: CSVAGTGFFNGYTF.